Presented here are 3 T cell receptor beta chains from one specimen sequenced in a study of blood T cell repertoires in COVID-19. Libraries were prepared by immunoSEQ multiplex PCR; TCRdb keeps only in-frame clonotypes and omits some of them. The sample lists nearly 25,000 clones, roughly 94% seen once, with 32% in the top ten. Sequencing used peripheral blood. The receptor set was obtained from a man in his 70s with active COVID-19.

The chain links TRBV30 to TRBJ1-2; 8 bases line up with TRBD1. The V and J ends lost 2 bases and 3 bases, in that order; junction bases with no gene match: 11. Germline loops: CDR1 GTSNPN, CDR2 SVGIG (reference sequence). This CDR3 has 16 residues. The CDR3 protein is CAWSPLRGPLDYGYTF. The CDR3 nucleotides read TGTGCCTGGAGTCCCCTCAGGGGGCCTTTGGACTATGGCTACACCTTC.

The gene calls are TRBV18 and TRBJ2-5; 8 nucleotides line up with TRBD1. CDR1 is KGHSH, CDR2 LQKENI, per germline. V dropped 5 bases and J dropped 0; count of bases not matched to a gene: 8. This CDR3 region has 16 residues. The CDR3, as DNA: TGTGCCAGCTCATCCCAGGGGGCAACATACCAAGAGACCCAGTACTTC. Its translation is CASSSQGATYQETQYF.

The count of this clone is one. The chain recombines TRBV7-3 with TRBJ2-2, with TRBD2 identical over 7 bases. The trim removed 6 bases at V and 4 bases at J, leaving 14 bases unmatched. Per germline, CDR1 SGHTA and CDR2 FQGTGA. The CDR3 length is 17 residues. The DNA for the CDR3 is TGTGCCAGCAGTCGCCAGAGGGCGGGCGGGGGCACCGGGGAGCTGTTTTTT. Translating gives CASSRQRAGGGTGELFF.